The rows below give T cell receptor beta chains drawn from one sample of a study of blood T cell repertoires in COVID-19. Using immunoSEQ multiplex PCR, the repertoire was profiled, and TCRdb retains in-frame clones only, with some absent. The table shows about 150,000 clones, with roughly 85% occurring only once. Sequencing was performed on peripheral blood. These receptors were obtained from a man between 65 and 85 years old with acute or convalescent COVID-19. CDR3s include the opening cysteine and the closing phenylalanine or tryptophan. D genes are given only for firm matches. Some rows mark clone size as missing; the rest say once, few, many or name a class of expanded clone.

cdr3_aa cdr3_nt d_call clone_size v_call cdr3_length j_call
CAISDDNTEQFF TGTGCCATCAGTGATGACAACACTGAGCAGTTCTTC NA NA TRBV10-3 12 TRBJ2-1
CASSIGGPKFF TGTGCCAGTAGTATTGGCGGTCCGAAGTTCTTC NA NA TRBV19 11 TRBJ2-1
CASSLAAGQGGYEQYF TGCGCCAGCAGCTTGGCGGCGGGACAGGGGGGTTACGAGCAGTACTTC TRBD1 NA TRBV5-1 16 TRBJ2-7
CSVGGVSYEQYF TGCAGCGTTGGGGGGGTCTCCTACGAGCAGTACTTC NA NA TRBV29-1 12 TRBJ2-7
CASSKTSGRRADEQFF TGTGCCAGTAGTAAGACTAGCGGGAGGAGGGCCGATGAGCAGTTCTTC TRBD2 NA TRBV19 16 TRBJ2-1
CASSQDKWTPPEAFF TGCGCCAGCAGCCAAGATAAGTGGACACCGCCAGAAGCTTTCTTT NA NA TRBV4-3 15 TRBJ1-1
CASSLGQGTEQFF TGTGCCAGCAGCCTAGGACAGGGGACTGAGCAGTTCTTC TRBD1 NA TRBV12-3/TRBV12-4 13 TRBJ2-1
CASSLVTAGNIQYF TGTGCCAGCAGCTTAGTGACCGCGGGAAACATTCAGTACTTC NA NA TRBV7-2 14 TRBJ2-4
CASSLLPGLAGINTGELFF TGTGCCAGCAGCTTACTTCCGGGACTAGCGGGGATCAACACCGGGGAGCTGTTTTTT TRBD2 NA TRBV7-3 19 TRBJ2-2
CASSYPAGRALSDTQYF TGTGCCAGCAGTTACCCCGCGGGACGGGCTCTTTCGGATACGCAGTATTTT NA NA TRBV6-2/TRBV6-3 17 TRBJ2-3
CATSDFRSERLNEQFF TGTGCCACCAGTGATTTTCGTAGCGAAAGATTGAATGAGCAGTTCTTC NA NA TRBV24-1 16 TRBJ2-1
CAWSVDPRTGYTGELFF TGTGCCTGGAGTGTTGACCCTCGGACAGGGTACACCGGGGAGCTGTTTTTT TRBD1 NA TRBV30 17 TRBJ2-2
CASTPLAGVGETQYF TGTGCCAGCACCCCCCTAGCGGGAGTGGGAGAGACCCAGTACTTC TRBD2 NA TRBV7-2 15 TRBJ2-5
CASSPPGAIQYF TGTGCCAGCAGCCCCCCAGGTGCCATTCAGTACTTC NA NA TRBV12-3/TRBV12-4 12 TRBJ2-4
CASSFLRTGATGTEAFF TGTGCCAGCAGTTTCCTCCGGACAGGGGCTACGGGCACTGAAGCTTTCTTT TRBD1 NA TRBV27 17 TRBJ1-1
CASSIRGREYEQYF TGTGCCAGTAGTATCAGGGGGCGTGAGTACGAGCAGTACTTC TRBD1 NA TRBV19 14 TRBJ2-7
CASSRTGAGNTIYF TGTGCCAGCAGCCGGACAGGGGCTGGAAACACCATATATTTT TRBD1 NA TRBV14 14 TRBJ1-3
CASSAGGSTDTQYF TGTGCCAGCAGCGCGGGAGGCAGCACAGATACGCAGTATTTT TRBD2 once TRBV28 14 TRBJ2-3
CASSPGNYEQYF TGTGCCAGCAGTCCAGGGAACTACGAGCAGTACTTC NA NA TRBV6-6 12 TRBJ2-7
CASSYTSGRRERNEQFF TGTGCCAGCAGTTACACTAGCGGGAGGAGAGAGAGGAATGAGCAGTTCTTC TRBD2 NA TRBV7-3 17 TRBJ2-1
CASSVGGGSINEQYF TGTGCCAGCAGCGTAGGGGGCGGGAGTATAAACGAGCAGTACTTC TRBD2 NA TRBV9 15 TRBJ2-7
CATGGAANTGELFF TGTGCCACCGGAGGCGCAGCCAACACCGGGGAGCTGTTTTTT NA NA TRBV15 14 TRBJ2-2
CSASPPSGINEQFF TGCAGTGCTAGTCCTCCTAGCGGGATTAATGAGCAGTTCTTC TRBD2 NA TRBV20-1 14 TRBJ2-1
CATSRDLQGGYGYTF TGTGCCACCAGCAGAGATCTACAGGGAGGGTATGGCTACACCTTC NA NA TRBV15 15 TRBJ1-2
CAISDIDRAYEQYF TGTGCCATCAGTGATATCGACAGAGCCTACGAGCAGTACTTC NA many TRBV10-3 14 TRBJ2-7
CASSPPGLASYEQYF TGTGCCAGCAGCCCACCGGGACTAGCTTCCTACGAGCAGTACTTC TRBD2 NA TRBV5-4 15 TRBJ2-7
CASRTRHRAVGAF TGTGCCAGCAGGACCAGGCACAGGGCTGTCGGTGCCTTC NA NA TRBV28 13 TRBJ2-7
CASSLNSGTYNNEQFF TGTGCCAGCAGCTTGAATTCGGGGACTTACAACAATGAGCAGTTCTTC NA NA TRBV5-4 16 TRBJ2-1
CASSQRTGVAHSNGYTF TGTGCCAGCAGCCAGCGGACAGGTGTTGCTCATAGTAATGGCTACACCTTC TRBD1 NA TRBV14 17 TRBJ1-2
CASSYPDRGNTGELFF TGTGCCAGCAGCTACCCCGACAGGGGGAACACCGGGGAGCTGTTTTTT TRBD1 NA TRBV6-5 16 TRBJ2-2
CASSYRTGPYGYTF TGTGCCAGCAGTTACCGAACAGGGCCTTATGGCTACACCTTC NA NA TRBV27 14 TRBJ1-2
CASSASGGGYNEQFF TGTGCCAGCAGCGCGAGCGGAGGAGGCTACAATGAGCAGTTCTTC NA NA TRBV9 15 TRBJ2-1
CASSLAFRGSSYNEQFF TGTGCCAGCAGCTTAGCATTCAGAGGGAGCTCCTACAATGAGCAGTTCTTC NA NA TRBV11-1 17 TRBJ2-1
CASSLAPGTEAFF TGTGCCAGCAGCTTGGCTCCGGGGACTGAAGCTTTCTTT NA NA TRBV5-5 13 TRBJ1-1
CASSDPGQGQETQYF TGTGCCAGCAGTGATCCGGGACAGGGGCAAGAGACCCAGTACTTC TRBD1 NA TRBV25-1 15 TRBJ2-5
CASSLGTGGGELFF TGTGCCAGCAGTTTGGGGACAGGGGGCGGGGAGCTGTTTTTT TRBD1 NA TRBV28 14 TRBJ2-2
CASSLVGRDGELFF TGCGCCAGCAGCTTGGTCGGCAGGGACGGGGAGCTGTTTTTT NA NA TRBV5-1 14 TRBJ2-2
CATSREGQDEKLFF TGTGCCACCAGCAGAGAAGGACAGGATGAAAAACTGTTTTTT TRBD1 NA TRBV15 14 TRBJ1-4
CASSDRDNMNTEAFF TGTGCCAGCTCGGATCGGGACAACATGAACACTGAAGCTTTCTTT NA once TRBV9 15 TRBJ1-1
CAIFQTGVEAFF TGTGCCATATTCCAGACAGGTGTGGAAGCTTTCTTT NA NA TRBV2 12 TRBJ1-1
CASSFVDRTNEQFF TGTGCCAGCAGTTTTGTTGACAGGACGAATGAGCAGTTCTTC NA NA TRBV28 14 TRBJ2-1
CASSLSPAGGFYEQYF TGCGCCAGCAGCTTGAGCCCGGCAGGGGGCTTCTACGAGCAGTACTTC TRBD1 NA TRBV5-1 16 TRBJ2-7
CASSQVLAVQETQYF TGTGCCAGCAGCCAAGTGCTAGCGGTGCAAGAGACCCAGTACTTC TRBD2 NA TRBV3-1/TRBV3-2 15 TRBJ2-5
CASSATGGNQPQHF TGTGCCAGCAGCGCGACAGGGGGAAATCAGCCCCAGCATTTT TRBD1 few TRBV2 14 TRBJ1-5
CASSPGQGFYEQYF TGTGCCAGCAGCCCGGGACAGGGATTTTACGAGCAGTACTTC TRBD1 few TRBV14 14 TRBJ2-7
CASSTPLGLKGTPLHF TGTGCCAGCAGCACACCCCTAGGGTTGAAGGGGACACCCCTCCACTTT NA NA TRBV3-1/TRBV3-2 16 TRBJ1-6
CASSQSNRGPYQETQYF TGCGCCAGCAGCCAATCCAATCGGGGTCCGTACCAAGAGACCCAGTACTTC NA NA TRBV4-1 17 TRBJ2-5
CATSDLRRDSTDTQYF TGTGCCACCAGTGATTTGAGGCGGGATTCGACAGATACGCAGTATTTT NA NA TRBV24-1 16 TRBJ2-3
CARTYQETQYF TGTGCCAGGACTTATCAAGAGACCCAGTACTTC NA NA TRBV24-1 11 TRBJ2-5
CASSQDASGYNEQFF TGCGCCAGCAGCCAAGATGCGAGCGGGTACAATGAGCAGTTCTTC NA NA TRBV4-1 15 TRBJ2-1
CASSPGLIITGSGEKLFF TGCGCCAGCAGCCCGGGGCTTATCATTACAGGGAGCGGTGAAAAACTGTTTTTT NA NA TRBV4-1 18 TRBJ1-4
CASSAGVHGYTF TGTGCCAGCAGCGCAGGGGTACATGGCTACACCTTC NA NA TRBV7-8 12 TRBJ1-2
CASSLPGQGGRQPQHF TGTGCCAGCAGTTTACCAGGGCAGGGGGGTCGGCAGCCCCAGCATTTT TRBD1 few TRBV28 16 TRBJ1-5
CASSLSAGEYNEQFF TGTGCCAGCAGCTTATCGGCGGGAGAATACAATGAGCAGTTCTTC TRBD2 NA TRBV7-3 15 TRBJ2-1
CASSLRDYGSEQYF TGTGCCAGCAGCTTAAGGGACTACGGAAGCGAGCAGTACTTC TRBD2 NA TRBV7-2 14 TRBJ2-7
CASSASQGQGDGYTF TGTGCCAGCAGCGCCAGCCAGGGACAGGGGGACGGCTACACCTTC TRBD1 NA TRBV9 15 TRBJ1-2